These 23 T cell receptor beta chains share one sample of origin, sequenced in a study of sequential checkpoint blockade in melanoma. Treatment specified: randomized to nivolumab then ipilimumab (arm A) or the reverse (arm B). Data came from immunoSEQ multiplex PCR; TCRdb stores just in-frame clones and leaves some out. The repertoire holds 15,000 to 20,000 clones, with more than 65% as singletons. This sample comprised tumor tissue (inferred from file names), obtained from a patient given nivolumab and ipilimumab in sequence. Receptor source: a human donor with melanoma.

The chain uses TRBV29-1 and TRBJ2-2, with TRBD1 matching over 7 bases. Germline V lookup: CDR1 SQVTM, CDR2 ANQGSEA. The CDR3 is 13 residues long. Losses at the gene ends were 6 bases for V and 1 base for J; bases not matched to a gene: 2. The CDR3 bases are TGCAGCGTGGGACAGCTGAACACCGGGGAGCTGTTTTTT. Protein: CSVGQLNTGELFF.

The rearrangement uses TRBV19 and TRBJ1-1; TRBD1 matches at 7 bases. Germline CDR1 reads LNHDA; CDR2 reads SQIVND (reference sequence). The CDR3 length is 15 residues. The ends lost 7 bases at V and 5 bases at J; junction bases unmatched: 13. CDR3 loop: CASTDDSGGWTEAFF. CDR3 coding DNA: TGTGCCAGTACCGATGACTCAGGGGGTTGGACTGAAGCTTTCTTT.

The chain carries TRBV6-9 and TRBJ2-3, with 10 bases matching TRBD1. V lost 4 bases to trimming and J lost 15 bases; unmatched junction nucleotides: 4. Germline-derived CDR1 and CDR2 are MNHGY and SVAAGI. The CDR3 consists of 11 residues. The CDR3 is CASSLGTGAYF. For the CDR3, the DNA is TGTGCCAGCAGTTTAGGGACAGGGGCCTATTTT.

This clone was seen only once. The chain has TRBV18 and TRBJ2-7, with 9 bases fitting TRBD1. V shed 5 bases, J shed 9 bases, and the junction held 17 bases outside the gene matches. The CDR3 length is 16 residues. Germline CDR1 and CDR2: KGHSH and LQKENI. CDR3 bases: TGTGCCAGCTCAGCCGAGCCCCTGGGACAGGGCCAGGGGCAGTACTTC. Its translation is CASSAEPLGQGQGQYF.

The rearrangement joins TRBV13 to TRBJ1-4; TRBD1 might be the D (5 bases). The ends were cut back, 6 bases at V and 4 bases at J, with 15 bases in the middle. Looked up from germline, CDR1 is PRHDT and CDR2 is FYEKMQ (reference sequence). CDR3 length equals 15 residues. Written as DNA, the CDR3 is TGTGCCAGCAGTTACAGGCTTTTCGTTAATGAAAAACTGTTTTTT. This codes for CASSYRLFVNEKLFF.

CDR3 sequence: CASSPGGPTGELFF. The CDR3, as DNA: TGTGCCAGCAGCCCGGGAGGGCCGACCGGGGAGCTGTTTTTT. The rearrangement joins TRBV11-3 to TRBJ2-2; 8 bases line up with TRBD2. Germline V gene lookup returns CDR1 SGHNT and CDR2 YENEEA. The CDR3 length is 14 residues. The junction had 4 bases not matched to a gene; V was cut back by 5 bases and J by 5 bases.

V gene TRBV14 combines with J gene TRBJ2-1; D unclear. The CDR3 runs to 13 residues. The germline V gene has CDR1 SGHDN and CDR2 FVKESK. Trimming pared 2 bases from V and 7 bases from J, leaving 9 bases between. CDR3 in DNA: TGTGCCAGCAGCCAACCTCTAGATAATGAGCAGTTCTTC. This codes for CASSQPLDNEQFF.

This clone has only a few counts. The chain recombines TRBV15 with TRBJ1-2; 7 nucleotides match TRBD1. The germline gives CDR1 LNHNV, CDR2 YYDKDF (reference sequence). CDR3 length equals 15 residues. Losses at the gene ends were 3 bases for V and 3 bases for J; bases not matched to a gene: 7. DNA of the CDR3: TGTGCCACCAGCAGGCGACAGGGAACGGACTATGGCTACACCTTC. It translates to CATSRRQGTDYGYTF.

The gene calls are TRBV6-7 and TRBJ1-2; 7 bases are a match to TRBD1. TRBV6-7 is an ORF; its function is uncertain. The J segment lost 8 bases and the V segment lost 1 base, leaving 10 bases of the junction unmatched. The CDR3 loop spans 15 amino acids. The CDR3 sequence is CASSYLTGSEAGYTF. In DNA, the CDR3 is TGTGCCAGCAGTTACTTGACAGGGTCGGAGGCGGGCTACACCTTC.

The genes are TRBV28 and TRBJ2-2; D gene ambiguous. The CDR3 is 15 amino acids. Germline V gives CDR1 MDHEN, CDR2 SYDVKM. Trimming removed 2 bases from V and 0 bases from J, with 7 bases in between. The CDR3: CASSLQKSNTGELFF. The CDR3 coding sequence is TGTGCCAGCAGTTTACAGAAGTCGAACACCGGGGAGCTGTTTTTT.

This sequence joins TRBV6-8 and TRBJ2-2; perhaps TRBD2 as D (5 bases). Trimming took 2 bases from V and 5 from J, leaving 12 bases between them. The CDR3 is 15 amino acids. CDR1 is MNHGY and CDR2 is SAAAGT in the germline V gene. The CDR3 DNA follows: TGTGCCAGCAGTTACCCCCGGGAAGGGACCGGGGAGCTGTTTTTT. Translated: CASSYPREGTGELFF.

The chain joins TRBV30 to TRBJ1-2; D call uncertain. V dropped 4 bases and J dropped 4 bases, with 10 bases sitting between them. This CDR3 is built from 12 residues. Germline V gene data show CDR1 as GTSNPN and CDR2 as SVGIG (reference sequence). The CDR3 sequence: CAWTSGIYGYTF. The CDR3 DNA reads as TGTGCCTGGACGTCAGGAATCTATGGCTACACCTTC.

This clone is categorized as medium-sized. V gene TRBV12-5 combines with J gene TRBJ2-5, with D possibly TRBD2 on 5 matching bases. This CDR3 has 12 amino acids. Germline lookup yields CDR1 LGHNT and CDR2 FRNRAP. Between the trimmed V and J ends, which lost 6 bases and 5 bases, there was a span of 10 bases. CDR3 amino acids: CASGLREETQYF. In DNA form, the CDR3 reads TGTGCTAGTGGCCTGAGGGAGGAGACCCAGTACTTC.

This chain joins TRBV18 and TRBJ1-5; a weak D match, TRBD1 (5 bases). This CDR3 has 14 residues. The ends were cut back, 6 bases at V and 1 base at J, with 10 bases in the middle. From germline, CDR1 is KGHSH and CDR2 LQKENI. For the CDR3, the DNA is TGTGCCAGCTCGGCGCAGGGAAGCAATCAGCCCCAGCATTTT. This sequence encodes CASSAQGSNQPQHF.

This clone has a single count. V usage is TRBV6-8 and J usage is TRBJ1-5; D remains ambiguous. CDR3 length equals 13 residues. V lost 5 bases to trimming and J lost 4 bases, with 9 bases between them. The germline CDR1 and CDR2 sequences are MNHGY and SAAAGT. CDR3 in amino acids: CASSVIANQPQHF. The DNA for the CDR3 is TGTGCCAGCAGTGTCATAGCGAATCAGCCCCAGCATTTT.

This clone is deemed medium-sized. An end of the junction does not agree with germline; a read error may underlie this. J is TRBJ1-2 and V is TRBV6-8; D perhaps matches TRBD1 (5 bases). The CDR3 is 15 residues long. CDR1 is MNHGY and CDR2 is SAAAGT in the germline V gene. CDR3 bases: TGTGCCAGCAGTGACTCCCCCGACAGCCTCTATGGCTACACCTTC. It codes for CASSDSPDSLYGYTF.

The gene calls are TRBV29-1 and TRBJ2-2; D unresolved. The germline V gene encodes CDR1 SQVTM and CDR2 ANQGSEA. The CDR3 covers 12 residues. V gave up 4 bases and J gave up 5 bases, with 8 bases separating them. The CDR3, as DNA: TGCAGCGTTGGAGCCTGGACCGGGGAGCTGTTTTTT. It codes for CSVGAWTGELFF.

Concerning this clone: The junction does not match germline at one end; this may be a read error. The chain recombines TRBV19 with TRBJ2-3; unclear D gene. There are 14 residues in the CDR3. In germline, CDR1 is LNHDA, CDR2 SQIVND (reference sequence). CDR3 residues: CASSIDGATDTQYF. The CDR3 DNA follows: TGTGCCAGTAGTATAGACGGAGCCACAGATACTCAGTATTTT.

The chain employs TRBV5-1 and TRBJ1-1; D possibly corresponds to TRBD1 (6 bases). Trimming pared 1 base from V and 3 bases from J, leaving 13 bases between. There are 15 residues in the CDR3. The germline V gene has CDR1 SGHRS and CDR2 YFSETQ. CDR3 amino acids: CASSLIQGQDTEAFF. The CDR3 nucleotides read TGCGCCAGCAGCTTGATACAGGGTCAGGACACTGAAGCTTTCTTT.

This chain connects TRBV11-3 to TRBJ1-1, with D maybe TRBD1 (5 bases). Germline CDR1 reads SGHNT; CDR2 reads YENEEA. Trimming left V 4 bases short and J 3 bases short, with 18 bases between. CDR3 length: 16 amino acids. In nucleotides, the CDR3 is TGTGCCAGCAGCTCCCAAACGGGGGGGGTCGACACTGAAGCTTTCTTT. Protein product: CASSSQTGGVDTEAFF.

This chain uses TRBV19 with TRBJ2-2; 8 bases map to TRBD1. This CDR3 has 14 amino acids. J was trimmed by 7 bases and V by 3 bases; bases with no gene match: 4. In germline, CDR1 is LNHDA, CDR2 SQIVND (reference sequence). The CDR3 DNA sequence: TGTGCCAGTAGTATGCAGGGGGCGGGCGGGGAGCTGTTTTTT. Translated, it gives CASSMQGAGGELFF.

The CDR3 DNA is TGCGCCAGCAGTCAACCAAAATACGACAGGCCGACTGAAGCTTTCTTT. Protein product: CASSQPKYDRPTEAFF. This rearrangement joins TRBV23-1 to TRBJ1-1; D perhaps matches TRBD1 (6 bases). TRBV23-1 carries the ORF label, with uncertain function. This CDR3 region has 16 residues. The V end was cut by 2 bases, the J end by 5 bases, with 18 bases between.

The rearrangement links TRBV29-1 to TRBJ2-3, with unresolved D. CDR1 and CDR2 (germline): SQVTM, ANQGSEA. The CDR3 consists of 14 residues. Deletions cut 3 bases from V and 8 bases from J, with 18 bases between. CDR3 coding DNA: TGCAGCGTTGATCCCCTCAAATCCTCTACTACGCAGTATTTT. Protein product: CSVDPLKSSTTQYF.